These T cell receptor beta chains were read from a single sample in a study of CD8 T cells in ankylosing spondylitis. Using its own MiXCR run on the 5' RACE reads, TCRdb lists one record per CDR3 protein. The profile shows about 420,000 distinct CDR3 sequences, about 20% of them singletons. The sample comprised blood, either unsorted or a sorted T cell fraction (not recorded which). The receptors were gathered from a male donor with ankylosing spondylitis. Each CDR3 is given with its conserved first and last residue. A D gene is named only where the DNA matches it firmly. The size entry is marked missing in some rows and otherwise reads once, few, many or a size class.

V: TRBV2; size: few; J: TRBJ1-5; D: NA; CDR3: CASSEGLNQPQHF; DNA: TGTGCCAGCAGTGAAGGTCTTAATCAGCCCCAGCATTTT
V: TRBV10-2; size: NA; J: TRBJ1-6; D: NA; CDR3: CASRHRNYNSPLHF; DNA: TGCGCCAGCCGACACAGGAATTATAATTCACCCCTCCACTTT
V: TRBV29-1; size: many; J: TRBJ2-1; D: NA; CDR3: CSVDPGTLNYNEQFF; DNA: TGCAGCGTTGATCCCGGGACACTCAACTACAATGAGCAGTTCTTC
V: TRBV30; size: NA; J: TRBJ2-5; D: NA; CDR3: CAWSRTQETQYF; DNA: TGTGCCTGGAGTCGGACACAAGAGACCCAGTACTTC
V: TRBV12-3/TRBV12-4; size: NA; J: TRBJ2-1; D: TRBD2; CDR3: CASSLPSGRGSYNEQFF; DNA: TGTGCCAGCAGCTTACCTAGCGGGAGGGGGTCCTACAATGAGCAGTTCTTC
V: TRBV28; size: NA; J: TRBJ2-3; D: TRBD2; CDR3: CASIPGLAGTSQYF; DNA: TGTGCCAGCATTCCGGGACTAGCGGGGACCTCGCAGTATTTT
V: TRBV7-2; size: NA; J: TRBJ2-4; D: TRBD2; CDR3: CASSSGLAALAKNIQYF; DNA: TGTGCCAGCAGCTCTGGACTAGCGGCTCTAGCCAAAAACATTCAGTACTTC
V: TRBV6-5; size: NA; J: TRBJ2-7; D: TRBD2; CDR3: CASSYAGASYEQYF; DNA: TGTGCCAGCAGTTACGCGGGAGCTAGCTACGAGCAGTACTTC
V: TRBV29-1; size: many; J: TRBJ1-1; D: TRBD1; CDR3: CSVSDRGLEAFF; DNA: TGCAGCGTGTCTGACAGGGGGCTCGAAGCTTTCTTT
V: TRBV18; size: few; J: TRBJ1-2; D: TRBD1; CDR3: CASSPGTGEWAGNGYTF; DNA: TGTGCCAGCTCACCCGGGACAGGGGAGTGGGCTGGGAATGGCTACACCTTC
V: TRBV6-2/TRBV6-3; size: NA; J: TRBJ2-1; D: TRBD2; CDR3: CASSYALAGGRFEQFF; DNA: TGTGCCAGCAGTTACGCACTAGCGGGAGGGCGATTTGAGCAGTTCTTC
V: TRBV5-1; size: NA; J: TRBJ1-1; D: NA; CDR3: CASSIRWNTEAFF; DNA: TGCGCCAGCAGTATCCGGTGGAACACTGAAGCTTTCTTT
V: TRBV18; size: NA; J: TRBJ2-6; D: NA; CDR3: CASSPQVSDSGANVLTF; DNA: TGTGCCAGCTCACCCCAAGTCAGCGACTCTGGGGCCAACGTCCTGACTTTC
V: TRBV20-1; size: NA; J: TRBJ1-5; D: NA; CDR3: CSAADRWSNQPQHF; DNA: TGCAGTGCCGCGGACAGATGGAGCAATCAGCCCCAGCATTTT
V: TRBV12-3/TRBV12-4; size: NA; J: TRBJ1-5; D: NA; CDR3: CASRDSLRQPQHF; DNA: TGTGCCAGCAGAGACAGTCTAAGACAGCCCCAGCATTTT
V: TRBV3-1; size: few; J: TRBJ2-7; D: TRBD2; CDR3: CASSQGLEAYEQYF; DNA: TGTGCCAGCAGCCAGGGACTAGAGGCCTACGAGCAGTACTTC
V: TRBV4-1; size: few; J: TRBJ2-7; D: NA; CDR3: CASSQEGQALREQYF; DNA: TGCGCCAGCAGCCAAGAGGGGCAGGCGCTGCGCGAGCAGTACTTC
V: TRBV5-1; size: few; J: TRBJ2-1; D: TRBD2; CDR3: CASSPSAGTSGLNEQFF; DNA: TGCGCCAGCAGCCCATCGGCGGGGACTAGCGGACTCAATGAGCAGTTCTTC
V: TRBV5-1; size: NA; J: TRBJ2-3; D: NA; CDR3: CASRSVAVTDTQYF; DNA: TGCGCCAGCCGCAGCGTAGCCGTCACAGATACGCAGTATTTT
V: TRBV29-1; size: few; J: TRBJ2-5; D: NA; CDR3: CSVAGTPQETQYF; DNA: TGCAGCGTTGCGGGTACCCCACAAGAGACCCAGTACTTC
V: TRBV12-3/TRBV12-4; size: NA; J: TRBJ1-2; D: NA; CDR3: CASSLEYPRGARIYGYTF; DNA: TGTGCCAGCAGTTTAGAGTACCCCCGGGGGGCGCGAATCTATGGCTACACCTTC
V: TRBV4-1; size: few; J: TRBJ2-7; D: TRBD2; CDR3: CASSRAGLAGDSYEQYF; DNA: TGCGCCAGCAGCCGCGCGGGACTAGCGGGAGACTCCTACGAGCAGTACTTC
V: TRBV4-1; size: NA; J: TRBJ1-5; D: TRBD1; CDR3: CASSLGRDRVSQPQHF; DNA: TGCGCCAGCAGCCTCGGACGGGACAGGGTGTCTCAGCCCCAGCATTTT
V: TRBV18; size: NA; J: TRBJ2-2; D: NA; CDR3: CASSPMTVANTGELFF; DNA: TGTGCCAGCTCACCGATGACAGTCGCGAACACCGGGGAGCTGTTTTTT
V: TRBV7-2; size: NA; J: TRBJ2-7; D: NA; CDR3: CASSSTAKTGYEQYF; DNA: TGTGCCAGCAGCTCTACCGCAAAAACAGGTTACGAGCAGTACTTC
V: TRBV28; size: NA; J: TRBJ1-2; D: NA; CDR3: CASRDGDIGYTF; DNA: TGTGCCAGCAGGGACGGGGACATAGGCTACACCTTC
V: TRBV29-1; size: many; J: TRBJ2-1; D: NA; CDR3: CSVAEGGAGEQFF; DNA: TGCAGCGTCGCCGAGGGGGGGGCCGGCGAGCAGTTCTTC
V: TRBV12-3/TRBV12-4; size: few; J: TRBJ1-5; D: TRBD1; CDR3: CASSLGSTGDFGQPQHF; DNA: TGTGCCAGCAGTCTAGGATCGACAGGGGATTTTGGTCAGCCCCAGCATTTT
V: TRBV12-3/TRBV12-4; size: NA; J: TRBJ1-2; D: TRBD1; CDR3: CASSPRQGSYGYTF; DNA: TGTGCCAGCAGTCCCCGACAGGGCTCCTATGGCTACACCTTC
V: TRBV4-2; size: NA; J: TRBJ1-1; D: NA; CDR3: CASSQGGFDTEAFF; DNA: TGTGCCAGCAGCCAAGGAGGGTTCGACACTGAAGCTTTCTTT
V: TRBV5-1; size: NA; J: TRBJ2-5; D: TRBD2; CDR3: CASSNRTRQETQYF; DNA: TGCGCCAGCTCAAACAGGACTAGACAAGAGACCCAGTACTTC
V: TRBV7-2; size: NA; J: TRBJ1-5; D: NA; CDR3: CASSTQGGYQPQHF; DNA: TGTGCCAGCAGCACACAGGGAGGGTATCAGCCCCAGCATTTT
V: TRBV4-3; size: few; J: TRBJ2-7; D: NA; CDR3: CASSQVLYSEQYF; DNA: TGCGCCAGCAGCCAAGTCCTTTATAGTGAGCAGTACTTC
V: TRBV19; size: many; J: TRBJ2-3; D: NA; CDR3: CASSTEDTQYF; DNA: TGTGCCAGCAGTACAGAAGATACGCAGTATTTT
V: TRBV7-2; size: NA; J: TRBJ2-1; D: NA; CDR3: CASSHLGPSNNEQFF; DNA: TGTGCCAGCAGCCATCTTGGGCCCTCCAACAATGAGCAGTTCTTC
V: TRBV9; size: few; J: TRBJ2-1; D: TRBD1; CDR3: CASSNHGTAYNEQFF; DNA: TGTGCCAGCAGCAACCACGGGACAGCCTACAATGAGCAGTTCTTC
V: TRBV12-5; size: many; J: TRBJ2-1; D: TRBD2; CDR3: CASLKRGANEQFF; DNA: TGTGCTAGTCTCAAGCGGGGGGCCAATGAGCAGTTCTTC
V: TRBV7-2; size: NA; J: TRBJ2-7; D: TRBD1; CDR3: CASSLVGQGLAQYF; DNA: TGTGCCAGCAGCTTAGTTGGACAGGGCCTTGCGCAGTACTTC
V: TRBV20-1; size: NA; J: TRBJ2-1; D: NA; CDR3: CSARTLGAGSYNEKFF; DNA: TGCAGTGCTAGGACCCTAGGGGCGGGCTCATACAATGAGAAGTTCTTC
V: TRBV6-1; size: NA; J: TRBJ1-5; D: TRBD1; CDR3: CASTPDRGNQPQHF; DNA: TGTGCCAGCACCCCGGACAGGGGGAATCAGCCCCAGCATTTT
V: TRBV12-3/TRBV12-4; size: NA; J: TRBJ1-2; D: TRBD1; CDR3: CASSLTGGVGYTF; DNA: TGTGCCAGCAGCCTGACAGGGGGTGTGGGCTACACCTTC
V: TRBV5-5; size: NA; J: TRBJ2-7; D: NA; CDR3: CASQGGDFSYEQYF; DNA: TGTGCCAGCCAGGGGGGGGACTTCTCCTACGAGCAGTACTTC
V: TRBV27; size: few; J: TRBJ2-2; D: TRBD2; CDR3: CASSPRRGFANTGELFF; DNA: TGTGCCAGCAGTCCCCGGCGGGGGTTCGCGAACACCGGGGAGCTGTTTTTT
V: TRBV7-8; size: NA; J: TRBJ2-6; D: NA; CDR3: CASSRQHRSGANVLTF; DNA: TGTGCCAGCAGCCGACAGCACAGGTCTGGGGCCAACGTCCTGACTTTC
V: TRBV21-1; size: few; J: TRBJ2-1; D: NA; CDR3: CASTQLMLALFF; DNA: TGTGCCAGCACCCAACTCATGCTAGCGCTGTTCTTC
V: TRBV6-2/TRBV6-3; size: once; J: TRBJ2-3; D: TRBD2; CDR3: CASSYRLAGAGTDTQYF; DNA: TGTGCCAGCAGTTATCGTTTAGCGGGAGCGGGCACAGATACGCAGTATTTT
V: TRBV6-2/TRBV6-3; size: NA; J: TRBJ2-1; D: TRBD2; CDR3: CASSFLSGRARYNEQFF; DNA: TGTGCCAGCAGTTTCCTTAGCGGGAGGGCCAGGTACAATGAGCAGTTCTTC